This TCR beta chain emerged from a study of neurological immune-mediated disorders. Study-wide results and limits: Phylogenetic grouping assigned the repertoires of 18 of 34 multiple sclerosis patients to a single cluster of related CDR3 sequences. This cluster may be a repertoire-level signature.

cDNA synthesis was performed by 5'RACE with 10-nucleotide random UMIs. MiXCR, applied by TCRdb to the 5' RACE reads, yields one record per CDR3 protein. The repertoire holds approximately 26,000 distinct CDR3 sequences, with 2% to 3% as singletons. This clonotype came up many times. The target antigen is unknown. Trimming pared 3 bases from V and 2 bases from J, leaving 9 bases between. The CDR3 consists of 13 residues. Germline-derived CDR1 and CDR2 are DFQATT and SNEGSKA (reference sequence). This clonotype originated in a woman in her fifties or sixties with multiple sclerosis. V is TRBV20-1 and J is TRBJ2-3; possibly TRBD2 for D (6 bases). The source material was PBMCs. The CDR3 is CSARGGFTDTQYF. CDR3 nucleotides: TGCAGTGCTAGGGGGGGTTTCACAGATACGCAGTATTTT.